This TCR beta chain emerged from a study of T cells in Graves' hyperthyroidism and ophthalmopathy. The CDR3 sequence is 15 residues long. Trimming removed 4 bases at V and 0 bases at J, with 12 bases between. CDR1 SNHLY and CDR2 FYNNEI come from the germline V gene. The CDR3 regions of TCR beta were amplified from RNA transcripts. Researchers ran a first-round RT-PCR on the TCR CDR3 using the HTBI primer set. MiXCR, applied by TCRdb to the multiplex PCR reads, yields one record per CDR3 protein. The profile shows fewer than 700,000 distinct CDR3 sequences, around 15% of them singletons. PBMCs were derived from 10 ml fresh peripheral blood. Points from the study as a whole: A model of 13 V-J features distinguished ophthalmopathy from stable hyperthyroidism.

This clonotype has at least ten counts. Its antigen is unidentified. The clonotype originates from a woman aged 25 to 39 with Graves' hyperthyroidism. The chain joins TRBV2 to TRBJ2-5; D is uncertain. The sequenced sample consisted of blood. The CDR3 bases are TGTGCCAGCAGTGGAGATGGATTTAACCAAGAGACCCAGTACTTC. Protein sequence: CASSGDGFNQETQYF.